One and the same sample provided the 31 T cell receptor beta chains below, sequenced in a study of blood T cell repertoires in COVID-19. TCRdb's copy holds only in-frame clones and misses some; the assay was immunoSEQ multiplex PCR. The table includes over 250,000 clones, 85% detected once. What was sequenced was peripheral blood. These receptors all stem from a human donor in a cohort sampled during active COVID-19.

The chain is built from TRBV27 and TRBJ1-1, with 7 positions matching TRBD1. The CDR3 is 12 amino acids. Germline trimming cut 2 bases from V and 8 bases from J; bases unmatched to any gene: 2. The germline gives CDR1 MNHEY, CDR2 SMNVEV (reference sequence). CDR3 nucleotide sequence: TGTGCCAGCAGTTTAGGCAGGGGGGAAGCTTTCTTT. This translates into CASSLGRGEAFF.

This chain uses TRBV28 with TRBJ2-5, with D possibly TRBD2 on 6 matching bases. Trimming took off 4 bases at V and 5 bases at J, with 17 bases between the two ends. This CDR3 region has 15 residues. Germline V gives CDR1 MDHEN, CDR2 SYDVKM. CDR3 sequence: CASSSPEGPRETQYF. DNA for the CDR3: TGTGCCAGCAGTTCTCCGGAGGGGCCACGGGAGACCCAGTACTTC.

The chain recombines TRBV18 with TRBJ1-2; D perhaps matches TRBD1 (5 bases). From germline, CDR1 is KGHSH and CDR2 LQKENI. The CDR3 spans 14 residues. Trimming pared 6 bases from V and 9 bases from J, leaving 20 bases between. The DNA of the CDR3 is TGTGCCAGCTCGACCCGGGACGCGGGGAGAAGCTACACCTTC. Protein sequence: CASSTRDAGRSYTF.

This clone came up once. J is TRBJ2-1 and V is TRBV5-1; 15 nucleotides agree with TRBD2. Per germline, CDR1 SGHRS and CDR2 YFSETQ. The CDR3 is 17 residues long. Losses at the gene ends were 3 bases for V and 3 bases for J; bases not matched to a gene: 4. CDR3 in amino acids: CASSSGTSGRFYNEQFF. The DNA for the CDR3 is TGCGCCAGCAGCTCCGGGACTAGCGGGAGGTTCTACAATGAGCAGTTCTTC.

V and J are TRBV12-5 and TRBJ2-7, with 8 bases matching TRBD1. CDR1 is LGHNT, CDR2 FRNRAP, per germline. There are 12 residues in the CDR3. This CDR3 reads CANRDRLYEQYF. DNA for the CDR3: TGTGCCAACCGGGACAGGTTATACGAGCAGTACTTC.

Only a few counts were recorded for this clone. The chain joins TRBV5-6 to TRBJ2-7; D might be TRBD1 (6 bases). CDR1 SGHDT and CDR2 YYEEEE come from the germline V gene. V was shortened by 4 bases and J by 6 bases, with 14 bases between the two germline ends. The CDR3 extends over 13 amino acids. The CDR3 is CASSMYRVGEQYF. CDR3 sequence (DNA): TGTGCCAGCAGCATGTACAGGGTGGGCGAGCAGTACTTC.

The V call is TRBV7-2, the J call TRBJ1-2; no definite D call. This CDR3 comprises 13 residues. Germline CDR1 and CDR2: SGHTA and FQGNSA. Trimming stripped 5 bases from V and 4 bases from J, with 11 bases between. In DNA form, the CDR3 reads TGTGCCAGCAGCCGCATGAGTACCTATGGCTACACCTTC. This codes for CASSRMSTYGYTF.

The chain joins TRBV5-1 to TRBJ2-5, with D perhaps matching TRBD2 (6 bases). The ends were cut back, 4 bases at V and 3 bases at J, with 10 bases in the middle. Per the germline V gene, CDR1 is SGHRS and CDR2 is YFSETQ. The length of the CDR3 is 13 residues. CDR3 sequence reads: CASSAGPEETQYF. The CDR3 DNA reads TGCGCCAGCAGCGCGGGACCAGAAGAGACCCAGTACTTC.

In its sample, this clone was seen a few times. This rearrangement joins TRBV7-9 to TRBJ2-5, with D possibly TRBD2 on 6 matching bases. V lost 5 bases, J lost 5 bases, and 12 bases lay in between. The germline V gene has CDR1 SEHNR and CDR2 FQNEAQ (reference sequence). There are 13 residues in the CDR3. CDR3 sequence (DNA): TGTGCCAGCAGCCCCGCGACTAGGGAGACCCAGTACTTC. This encodes CASSPATRETQYF.

This clone has only one observation. The CDR3, as DNA: TGTGCCAGCTCACCCCCCGGTAGCGGACAAGAGACCCAGTACTTC. Amino acid sequence: CASSPPGSGQETQYF. The rearrangement joins TRBV18 to TRBJ2-5; a possible D gene is TRBD2 (6 bases). V lost 3 bases, J lost 2 bases, and 13 bases lay in between. The CDR3 runs to 15 residues. CDR1 and CDR2 from the germline V gene are KGHSH and LQKENI.

The chain couples TRBV5-1 to TRBJ2-2, with D perhaps TRBD1 (6 bases). CDR1 is SGHRS and CDR2 is YFSETQ in the germline V gene. Trimming stripped 6 bases from V and 0 bases from J, with 12 bases between. The CDR3 length is 15 residues. CDR3 region: CASTGGHPNTGELFF. Written as DNA, the CDR3 is TGCGCCAGCACTGGGGGACACCCGAACACCGGGGAGCTGTTTTTT.

The rearrangement joins TRBV6-5 to TRBJ1-2; 7 nucleotides match TRBD1. This CDR3 has 13 amino acids. Germline CDR1 MNHEY, CDR2 SVGAGI. V was clipped by 2 bases and J by 8 bases; unmatched bases: 5. The CDR3 sequence is CASSYGTAFGYTF. The CDR3 region has the DNA TGTGCCAGCAGTTACGGGACAGCTTTCGGCTACACCTTC.

The V gene is TRBV27, the J gene TRBJ2-2, with TRBD1 matching 7 bases. The CDR3 runs to 16 residues. The V and J ends lost 4 bases and 2 bases, in that order; junction bases with no gene match: 7. In germline, CDR1 is MNHEY, CDR2 SMNVEV (reference sequence). The DNA of the CDR3 is TGTGCCAGCAGTTGGGGGTACAGGGGTAACACCGGGGAGCTGTTTTTT. Translated, it gives CASSWGYRGNTGELFF.

The chain uses TRBV29-1 and TRBJ2-1; 8 positions match TRBD2. With V trimmed by 4 bases and J by 10 bases, 6 bases remained unmatched. Germline V gives CDR1 SQVTM, CDR2 ANQGSEA. The CDR3 covers 12 residues. This CDR3 reads CSVVRAGDEQFF. The CDR3, as DNA: TGCAGCGTTGTTCGAGCGGGAGACGAGCAGTTCTTC.

The J gene is TRBJ2-1, the V gene TRBV19; the D gene is possibly TRBD2 (5 bases). CDR1 LNHDA and CDR2 SQIVND come from the germline V gene (reference sequence). This CDR3 has 15 residues. Deletions cut 3 bases from V and 5 bases from J, with 14 bases between. Here the CDR3 DNA reads TGTGCCAGTAGTATTGGCCGGAGGCCGGACAATGAGCAGTTCTTC. Translated: CASSIGRRPDNEQFF.

The chain has TRBV28 and TRBJ1-1; no firm D call. The germline V gene has CDR1 MDHEN and CDR2 SYDVKM. The V gene lost 2 bases and the J gene lost 0 bases, with 7 bases spanning the gap. This CDR3 region has 14 residues. The CDR3 protein is CASSLGLMNTEAFF. The CDR3 DNA sequence: TGTGCCAGCAGTTTAGGCCTCATGAACACTGAAGCTTTCTTT. The variable domain in full, completed from reference TRBV28 and TRBJ1-1, reads DVKVTQSSRYLVKRTGEKVFLECVQDMDHENMFWYRQDPGLGLRLIYFSYDVKMKEKGDIPEGYSVSREKKERFSLILESASTNQTSMYLCASSLGLMNTEAFFGQGTRLTVV.

The chain uses TRBV9 and TRBJ2-2; 16 bases fit TRBD2. This CDR3 is built from 17 residues. With V trimmed by 6 bases and J by 5 bases, 7 bases remained unmatched. Germline V gene sequence: CDR1 SGDLS, CDR2 YYNGEE. DNA of the CDR3: TGTGCCAGCACCCCGGGACTAGCGGGAGGGGGGACCGGGGAGCTGTTTTTT. Its translation: CASTPGLAGGGTGELFF.

This chain links TRBV6-5 with TRBJ2-4, with 7 positions matching TRBD2. CDR1 and CDR2 from the germline V gene are MNHEY and SVGAGI. J lost 4 bases, V lost 2 bases, and 8 bases had no gene match. This CDR3 has 16 residues. The CDR3: CASSYIWRGGKNIQYF. CDR3 bases: TGTGCCAGCAGTTACATTTGGCGGGGAGGGAAAAACATTCAGTACTTC.

This chain joins TRBV5-4 and TRBJ2-3, with D possibly matching TRBD2 (5 bases). V was clipped by 1 base and J by 3 bases, with 12 bases between them. Germline assignment: CDR1 SGHNT and CDR2 YYREEE (reference sequence). The CDR3 sequence is 15 residues long. CDR3 sequence (DNA): TGTGCCAGCAGCTTGCTAGCCCAGATGACAGATACGCAGTATTTT. Translation: CASSLLAQMTDTQYF. Together with reference TRBV5-4 and TRBJ2-3, the CDR3 gives the full variable domain: ETGVTQSPTHLIKTRGQQVTLRCSSQSGHNTVSWYQQALGQGPQFIFQYYREEENGRGNFPPRFSGLQFPNYSSELNVNALELDDSALYLCASSLLAQMTDTQYFGPGTRLTVL.

This clone has only a few counts. The gene calls are TRBV7-2 and TRBJ1-4, with a weak D call TRBD1 (5 bases). Trimming cost V 1 base and J 4 bases, with 7 bases left between them. In germline, CDR1 is SGHTA, CDR2 FQGNSA. The CDR3 loop spans 14 amino acids. The CDR3 DNA sequence: TGTGCCAGCAGCTTAGAACAGGTTAATGAAAAACTGTTTTTT. Protein: CASSLEQVNEKLFF.

This rearrangement joins TRBV3-1 (or the pseudogene TRBV3-2) to TRBJ1-1; unclear D gene. The CDR3 consists of 15 residues. V shed 2 bases and J shed 0 bases, with 10 bases lying between them. Germline CDR1 LGHDT, CDR2 YNNKEL (reference sequence). The CDR3 region is CASSQPSRMNTEAFF. The CDR3 coding sequence is TGTGCCAGCAGCCAACCTAGTAGGATGAACACTGAAGCTTTCTTT.

The V and J genes are TRBV6-5 and TRBJ2-7; D may be TRBD2 (6 bases). V shed 6 bases and J shed 7 bases, with 19 bases lying between them. This CDR3 contains 14 residues. CDR1 MNHEY and CDR2 SVGAGI come from the germline V gene. CDR3 coding DNA: TGTGCCAGCAGGCGGGACGCAGGACGACTTGAGCAGTACTTC. Translation gives CASRRDAGRLEQYF.

Notes on this clone: Within the sample, other DNA sequences also encode this same CDR3. This rearrangement joins TRBV30 to TRBJ1-1; D gene uncertain. The germline V gene encodes CDR1 GTSNPN and CDR2 SVGIG (reference sequence). The CDR3 is 13 residues long. Trimming cost V 0 bases and J 1 base, with 6 bases left between them. CDR3 coding DNA: TGTGCCTGGAGTGTTCAAGCGAACACTGAAGCTTTCTTT. Protein: CAWSVQANTEAFF. Full variable domain (rest looked up from reference TRBV30 and TRBJ1-1): SQTIHQWPATLVQPVGSPLSLECTVEGTSNPNLYWYRQAAGRGLQLLFYSVGIGQISSEVPQNLSASRPQDRQFILSSKKLLLSDSGFYLCAWSVQANTEAFFGQGTRLTVV.

Points on this clone: This CDR3 is also generated by other DNA sequences in the sample. The chain is built from TRBV18 and TRBJ2-7; no clear D gene. V was pared by 2 bases and J by 4 bases, with 9 bases between. CDR3 length: 13 residues. The germline V gene has CDR1 KGHSH and CDR2 LQKENI. CDR3 protein: CASSPSQTYEQYF. In DNA, the CDR3 is TGTGCCAGCTCACCATCCCAGACTTACGAGCAGTACTTC.

The gene calls are TRBV20-1 and TRBJ2-7; 7 bases map to TRBD2. CDR3 length: 13 residues. Germline CDR1 is DFQATT and CDR2 is SNEGSKA (reference sequence). The ends lost 3 bases at V and 5 bases at J; junction bases unmatched: 7. Here the CDR3 reads CSASGEGRDEQYF. The CDR3, as DNA: TGCAGTGCTAGTGGGGAGGGCAGGGACGAGCAGTACTTC.

The V and J genes are TRBV7-9 and TRBJ2-6; 8 positions agree with TRBD1. CDR1 is SEHNR and CDR2 is FQNEAQ in the germline V gene (reference sequence). The V and J ends lost 5 bases and 5 bases, in that order; junction bases with no gene match: 2. The CDR3 consists of 14 residues. CDR3 coding DNA: TGTGCCAGCAGCCAGGGGGCGAGGGCCAACGTCCTGACTTTC. Translating gives CASSQGARANVLTF. The full variable domain, its missing parts supplied by reference TRBV7-9 and TRBJ2-6, is DTGVSQNPRHKITKRGQNVTFRCDPISEHNRLYWYRQTLGQGPEFLTYFQNEAQLEKSRLLSDRFSAERPKGSFSTLEIQRTEQGDSAMYLCASSQGARANVLTFGAGSRLTVL.

V usage is TRBV30 and J usage is TRBJ1-3; 9 bases align to TRBD1. The CDR3 is made up of 18 amino acids. The V and J ends lost 3 bases and 2 bases, in that order; junction bases with no gene match: 14. CDR1 is GTSNPN and CDR2 is SVGIG in the germline V gene (reference sequence). CDR3 region: CAWSRRTGAMGTGNTIYF. The CDR3 nucleotides read TGTGCCTGGAGCCGCCGGACAGGGGCGATGGGAACTGGAAACACCATATATTTT.

This rearrangement joins TRBV27 to TRBJ2-2; D unclear. V was cut by 5 bases and J by 5 bases, with 12 bases left in between. Germline V CDR1 and CDR2: MNHEY, SMNVEV (reference sequence). The CDR3 is 14 residues long. CDR3 bases: TGTGCCAGCAGTAGCTTAGCTGTTACCGGGGAGCTGTTTTTT. The encoded protein is CASSSLAVTGELFF.

J is TRBJ2-1 and V is TRBV9; perhaps TRBD2 as D (5 bases). V lost 1 base to trimming and J lost 9 bases, with 11 bases between them. Per germline, CDR1 SGDLS and CDR2 YYNGEE. The CDR3 sequence is 13 residues long. The CDR3 region is CASSVLDGGEQFF. The CDR3 DNA sequence: TGTGCCAGCAGCGTATTGGATGGAGGTGAGCAGTTCTTC. Using reference TRBV9 and TRBJ2-1 for the parts outside the CDR3, the full variable domain is DSGVTQTPKHLITATGQRVTLRCSPRSGDLSVYWYQQSLDQGLQFLIQYYNGEERAKGNILERFSAQQFPDLHSELNLSSLELGDSALYFCASSVLDGGEQFFGPGTRLTVL.

In nucleotides, the CDR3 is TGTGCCAGCAGCGACAGGGGGTCGGCTCAGCCCCAGCATTTT. Amino acids: CASSDRGSAQPQHF. The chain combines TRBV6-5 with TRBJ1-5; 9 bases are shared with TRBD1. The germline gives CDR1 MNHEY, CDR2 SVGAGI. The V gene end was trimmed by 6 bases and the J gene end by 6 bases; junction bases not matched to a gene: 6. The CDR3 loop spans 14 amino acids.

This clone was counted a few times. The V and J genes are TRBV4-1 and TRBJ2-7; 9 bases are shared with TRBD2. Germline CDR1 MGHRA, CDR2 YSYEKL. V dropped 0 bases and J dropped 2; count of bases not matched to a gene: 11. This CDR3 is 18 amino acids long. Here the CDR3 DNA reads TGCGCCAGCAGCCAAGATGCTAGCGGGAATTATAGTCCCTACGAGCAGTACTTC. This encodes CASSQDASGNYSPYEQYF.